This TCR beta chain was profiled in a study of T cells after yellow fever vaccination. Broader study findings: Abundant clonotypes from the bulk population could contaminate FACS-sorted repertoires. Booster samples showed a return of most primary-vaccination clones (roughly 96% CD4, 88% CD8).

The germline V gene has CDR1 MNHEY and CDR2 SVGEGT. This CDR3 comprises 16 residues. With 6 bases clipped from V and 4 bases from J, the junction kept 9 bases outside the gene matches. A process of 5'RACE template switching, which added a universal primer site and UMIs, was used to make TCR cDNA. Via MiXCR, TCRdb re-called the 5' RACE reads, giving one row per CDR3 protein. This table holds 240,000 or so distinct CDR3 sequences, 6.5% to 8.5% found once. As to this clonotype: The antigen is undetermined.

The sample was CD4+ T cells sorted from PBMCs, taken 15 days after the yellow fever booster vaccination. This TCR came from a man aged 25 to 45 who received the YFV17D yellow fever vaccine. The V and J genes are TRBV6-2 or TRBV6-3 and TRBJ2-7, with TRBD2 matching over 13 bases. The chain's CDR3 is CASRPTSGRALYEQYF. DNA for the CDR3: TGTGCCAGCAGACCAACTAGCGGGAGGGCCTTGTACGAGCAGTACTTC.